The 32 T cell receptor beta chains presented below share a single source sample, sequenced in a study of patients and donors after allogeneic stem cell transplantation. TCRdb re-called the RT-PCR reads with MiXCR, one entry per CDR3 protein. The sample shows more than 850,000 distinct CDR3 sequences, over 15% of them seen only once. The source material was blood, either unsorted or a sorted T cell fraction (not recorded which). The receptors here all came from a human donor who was either an allogeneic HSCT recipient or a stem cell or donor lymphocyte infusion donor (not recorded which). It is not recorded whose cells these are; they may come from a transplant donor.

The V gene is TRBV15, the J gene TRBJ2-5; 12 positions agree with TRBD2. CDR1 is LNHNV, CDR2 YYDKDF, per germline (reference sequence). V trimming: 3 bases; J trimming: 0 bases; junction bases outside the gene matches: 2. The CDR3 sequence is 16 residues long. The CDR3 protein is CATSRRLAGDQETQYF. In DNA, the CDR3 is TGTGCCACCAGCAGGAGACTAGCGGGAGACCAAGAGACCCAGTACTTC.

V usage is TRBV5-1 and J usage is TRBJ2-7; TRBD1 is a possible D gene (6 bases). CDR1 and CDR2 from the germline V gene are SGHRS and YFSETQ. V lost 0 bases and J lost 3, with 13 bases in between. The CDR3 runs 15 residues. CDR3 sequence: CASSLVAGAFYEQYF. The CDR3, as DNA: TGCGCCAGCAGCTTGGTGGCAGGGGCATTCTACGAGCAGTACTTC.

V gene TRBV7-9 combines with J gene TRBJ1-1; D is possibly TRBD1 (5 bases). CDR3 length equals 14 residues. CDR1 is SEHNR and CDR2 is FQNEAQ in the germline V gene (reference sequence). V lost 2 bases to trimming and J lost 7 bases, with 14 bases between them. As DNA, the CDR3 is TGTGCCAGCAGCTTAATGTCGGGGCCAGATGAAGCTTTCTTT. This sequence encodes CASSLMSGPDEAFF.

The genes are TRBV20-1 and TRBJ2-2; D not certain. Trimming pared 5 bases from V and 8 bases from J, leaving 21 bases between. The germline V gene encodes CDR1 DFQATT and CDR2 SNEGSKA (reference sequence). The CDR3 consists of 15 residues. CDR3 residues: CSARPGSLRPGELFF. DNA of the CDR3: TGCAGTGCTCGTCCCGGGTCCCTTAGACCTGGGGAGCTGTTTTTT.

This clonotype was seen a few times. The genes are TRBV7-8 and TRBJ2-1, with 12 nucleotides matching TRBD2. CDR3 length equals 18 residues. The germline CDR1 and CDR2 sequences are SGHVS and FQNEAQ. With V trimmed by 5 bases and J by 2 bases, 10 bases remained unmatched. The CDR3 loop is CASSQVASGRVPYNEQFF. The CDR3 nucleotides read TGTGCCAGCAGCCAAGTAGCTAGCGGGAGGGTCCCCTACAATGAGCAGTTCTTC.

This chain connects TRBV11-2 to TRBJ1-4; TRBD1 aligns across 9 bases. V was clipped by 5 bases and J by 1 base; unmatched bases: 17. The CDR3 runs 20 residues. Germline CDR1 and CDR2: SGHAT and FQNNGV. Here the CDR3 reads CASSHDGRDRAYGTNEKLFF. The CDR3 region has the DNA TGTGCCAGCAGCCACGATGGCCGGGACAGGGCATATGGAACTAATGAAAAACTGTTTTTT.

In this sample, this clonotype turned up a few times. The V call is TRBV9, the J call TRBJ2-7; TRBD2 agrees at 12 bases. The CDR3 runs to 15 residues. The ends lost 4 bases at V and 3 bases at J; junction bases unmatched: 5. The V gene's germline CDR1 is SGDLS and CDR2 YYNGEE. The CDR3 spells CASSTRLAGVYEQYF. In DNA form, the CDR3 reads TGTGCCAGCAGCACCCGACTAGCGGGAGTCTACGAGCAGTACTTC.

The CDR3 sequence: CSASPASKPQHF. The CDR3 bases are TGCAGTGCTAGTCCGGCTTCGAAGCCCCAGCATTTT. V and J are TRBV20-1 and TRBJ1-5; no definite D call. CDR3 length: 12 amino acids. CDR1 and CDR2 (germline): DFQATT, SNEGSKA (reference sequence). Between the trimmed V and J ends, which lost 3 bases and 8 bases, there was a span of 11 bases.

This clonotype was found a few times. In DNA form, the CDR3 reads TGCAGCGTTGTTACAGGAAGGAATGAAAAACTGTTTTTT. Its protein is CSVVTGRNEKLFF. The chain recombines TRBV29-1 with TRBJ1-4; perhaps TRBD1 as D (5 bases). The V gene lost 4 bases and the J gene lost 5 bases, with 11 bases spanning the gap. There are 13 residues in the CDR3. The germline gives CDR1 SQVTM, CDR2 ANQGSEA.

The gene calls are TRBV20-1 and TRBJ2-7; 7 bases match TRBD1. V shed 5 bases, J shed 7 bases, and the junction held 14 bases outside the gene matches. The CDR3 has 14 residues. Germline lookup yields CDR1 DFQATT and CDR2 SNEGSKA (reference sequence). CDR3: CSAPQTGPPGEQYF. The DNA for the CDR3 is TGCAGTGCTCCTCAGACAGGGCCCCCCGGGGAGCAGTACTTC.

This clonotype showed up just once. This sequence joins TRBV9 and TRBJ2-7; TRBD2 might be the D (6 bases). V lost 4 bases and J 3 bases, leaving 23 bases between the germline ends. The CDR3 has 17 amino acids. The V gene's germline CDR1 is SGDLS and CDR2 YYNGEE. In nucleotides, the CDR3 is TGTGCCAGCAGCCCAGTAGGGGCGGGACCTGTAATCTACGAGCAGTACTTC. Translation: CASSPVGAGPVIYEQYF.

The table lists this clonotype with a few counts. The V gene is TRBV27, the J gene TRBJ1-2; D is undetermined. Trimming took off 5 bases at V and 7 bases at J, with 14 bases between the two ends. The germline V gene encodes CDR1 MNHEY and CDR2 SMNVEV (reference sequence). The CDR3 loop spans 13 amino acids. The CDR3 protein is CASSIEKRGGYTF. CDR3 DNA sequence: TGTGCCAGCAGTATCGAAAAACGGGGTGGCTACACCTTC.

The genes are TRBV9 and TRBJ2-1, with 9 positions matching TRBD1. The CDR3 spans 14 residues. The V gene end was trimmed by 0 bases and the J gene end by 10 bases; junction bases not matched to a gene: 5. In germline, CDR1 is SGDLS, CDR2 YYNGEE. CDR3 coding DNA: TGTGCCAGCAGCGTAGGGGGACAGGGAAACGAGCAGTTCTTC. Residues: CASSVGGQGNEQFF.

The chain links TRBV29-1 to TRBJ2-7; D is uncertain. Trimming removed 4 bases from V and 3 bases from J, with 10 bases in between. From germline, CDR1 is SQVTM and CDR2 ANQGSEA. The CDR3 loop spans 12 amino acids. CDR3 sequence: CSVGREFYEQYF. The CDR3 region has the DNA TGCAGCGTTGGTAGAGAGTTCTACGAGCAGTACTTC.

There are a few counts of this clonotype. The V call is TRBV25-1, the J call TRBJ1-5; D remains ambiguous. The CDR3 consists of 13 residues. Looked up from germline, CDR1 is MGHDK and CDR2 is SYGVNS. V lost 3 bases and J lost 6, with 9 bases in between. This CDR3 reads CASSEIGFQPQHF. DNA of the CDR3: TGTGCCAGCAGTGAGATTGGGTTTCAGCCCCAGCATTTT.

This clonotype was counted a few times. V gene TRBV7-9 combines with J gene TRBJ2-1; 7 bases fit TRBD2. CDR1 is SEHNR and CDR2 is FQNEAQ in the germline V gene (reference sequence). The junction had 12 bases not matched to a gene; V was cut back by 6 bases and J by 1 base. This CDR3 has 17 residues. The CDR3 region has the DNA TGTGCCAGCAGGGCACTAGAGGGCGGGGGATCCTACAATGAGCAGTTCTTC. As protein: CASRALEGGGSYNEQFF.

The chain employs TRBV20-1 and TRBJ2-3; the match to TRBD1 covers 7 bases. Per the germline V gene, CDR1 is DFQATT and CDR2 is SNEGSKA (reference sequence). V lost 2 bases, J lost 4 bases, and 3 bases stayed unmatched. The CDR3 contains 13 residues. The CDR3 DNA sequence: TGCAGTGCTAGACGGGACAGTTCAGATACGCAGTATTTT. Translating gives CSARRDSSDTQYF.

The rearrangement joins TRBV11-3 to TRBJ2-1; possibly TRBD2 for D (7 bases). V was trimmed by 4 bases and J by 9 bases, leaving 19 bases between them. Germline lookup yields CDR1 SGHNT and CDR2 YENEEA. The CDR3 sequence is 15 residues long. CDR3 residues: CASSYGGQRGSEQFF. CDR3 nucleotides: TGTGCCAGCAGCTACGGGGGCCAGCGGGGCAGTGAGCAGTTCTTC. The whole variable domain, remainder taken from reference TRBV11-3 and TRBJ2-1, is EAGVVQSPRYKIIEKKQPVAFWCNPISGHNTLYWYLQNLGQGPELLIRYENEEAVDDSQLPKDRFSAERLKGVDSTLKIQPAELGDSAVYLCASSYGGQRGSEQFFGPGTRLTVL.

The chain joins TRBV3-1 to TRBJ2-2, with a possible D match to TRBD1 (5 bases). Trimming removed 7 bases from V and 0 bases from J, with 12 bases in between. The germline CDR1 and CDR2 sequences are LGHDT and YNNKEL (reference sequence). The CDR3 contains 15 residues. CDR3 sequence (DNA): TGTGCCAGCAACCACTTGACAGCGAACACCGGGGAGCTGTTTTTT. Residues: CASNHLTANTGELFF.

The CDR3 DNA is TGTGCCAGCAGTGAATATGCAGGAGCTAATTCACCCCTCCACTTT. Encoded protein: CASSEYAGANSPLHF. The chain joins TRBV25-1 to TRBJ1-6; D is ambiguous. Germline CDR1 MGHDK, CDR2 SYGVNS. This CDR3 is 15 amino acids long. The V end lost 0 bases, the J end lost 6 bases, and 9 bases lay between the germline ends.

The genes are TRBV5-1 and TRBJ2-3, with TRBD1 matching over 9 bases. Germline V CDR1 and CDR2: SGHRS, YFSETQ. The CDR3 sequence is 15 residues long. With V trimmed by 4 bases and J by 3 bases, 6 bases remained unmatched. The CDR3 DNA follows: TGCGCCAGCAGCAAGGGACAGGGTAGGACAGATACGCAGTATTTT. As protein: CASSKGQGRTDTQYF.

The rearrangement uses TRBV6-1 and TRBJ1-1; weak D call: TRBD1 (5 bases). Trimming removed 3 bases at V and 1 base at J, with 12 bases between. The CDR3 spans 15 residues. Germline loops: CDR1 MNHNS, CDR2 SASEGT. DNA for the CDR3: TGTGCCAGCAGTGAGGGACGGAAACCGAACACTGAAGCTTTCTTT. Amino acids: CASSEGRKPNTEAFF.

The rearrangement joins TRBV6-2 or TRBV6-3 to TRBJ1-2, with D possibly TRBD1 on 5 matching bases. There are 14 residues in the CDR3. V was trimmed by 5 bases and J by 14 bases, leaving 24 bases between them. Germline CDR1 MNHEY, CDR2 SVGEGT. The CDR3 coding sequence is TGTGCCAGCAGTCCCCCGACAGATCCCTCAAAAAGGACCTTC. Amino acid sequence: CASSPPTDPSKRTF.

The chain links TRBV6-2 or TRBV6-3 to TRBJ2-1; 7 bases line up with TRBD1. Germline CDR1 reads MNHEY; CDR2 reads SVGEGT. Germline trimming cut 0 bases from V and 14 bases from J; bases unmatched to any gene: 7. The length of the CDR3 is 13 residues. DNA for the CDR3: TGTGCCAGCAGTTACTCTGAGGGACAGTTCGAGTTCTTC. This codes for CASSYSEGQFEFF.

The rearrangement links TRBV3-1 to TRBJ2-7, with a possible D match to TRBD1 (6 bases). The CDR3 has 16 residues. Germline V gene sequence: CDR1 LGHDT, CDR2 YNNKEL (reference sequence). Trimming shortened V by 4 bases and J by 1 base, and 17 bases separated the two germline ends. The CDR3 sequence: CASSRGLDRTSYEQYF. CDR3 bases: TGTGCCAGCAGCCGGGGGTTAGACAGGACTTCCTACGAGCAGTACTTC.

The table lists this clonotype with a few counts. This chain joins TRBV28 and TRBJ2-1; 7 bases are shared with TRBD2. Looked up from germline, CDR1 is MDHEN and CDR2 is SYDVKM. This CDR3 comprises 15 residues. V was pared by 3 bases and J by 2 bases, with 4 bases of the junction left unmatched. CDR3 bases: TGTGCCAGCAGTTTTCCCGGGGGGACCTACAATGAGCAGTTCTTC. Residues: CASSFPGGTYNEQFF.

This clonotype was seen at least ten times. The chain couples TRBV5-1 to TRBJ2-7, with D perhaps matching TRBD2 (5 bases). This CDR3 is 13 amino acids long. Germline CDR1 SGHRS, CDR2 YFSETQ. The V gene lost 0 bases and the J gene lost 6 bases, with 10 bases spanning the gap. The CDR3 nucleotides are TGCGCCAGCAGCTTGGCGGGGATCTCCGAGCAGTACTTC. Protein: CASSLAGISEQYF.

This clonotype has more than one count but fewer than ten. The chain links TRBV3-1 to TRBJ2-1; D is perhaps TRBD1 (7 bases). CDR1 and CDR2 (germline): LGHDT, YNNKEL (reference sequence). There are 12 residues in the CDR3. Trimming stripped 7 bases from V and 14 bases from J, with 18 bases between. The DNA for the CDR3 is TGTGCCAGCATAAGCCGAGCAGGGGGGAAGTTCTTC. Translated, it gives CASISRAGGKFF.

V and J are TRBV11-3 and TRBJ2-2; no firm D call. This CDR3 region has 16 residues. CDR1 SGHNT and CDR2 YENEEA come from the germline V gene. V lost 0 bases to trimming and J lost 2 bases, with 10 bases between them. CDR3 sequence (DNA): TGTGCCAGCAGCTTAGATCGCCAGCTAAACACCGGGGAGCTGTTTTTT. This sequence encodes CASSLDRQLNTGELFF.

V gene TRBV7-2 combines with J gene TRBJ1-6, with a weak D call TRBD1 (6 bases). The CDR3 loop spans 15 amino acids. V dropped 1 base and J dropped 9 bases, with 13 bases sitting between them. Per the germline V gene, CDR1 is SGHTA and CDR2 is FQGNSA. The DNA of the CDR3 is TGTGCCAGCAGCTTAGGCCGCAGGGGACCTTCACCCCTCCACTTT. Protein product: CASSLGRRGPSPLHF.

This clonotype was seen many times. V gene TRBV4-3 combines with J gene TRBJ2-7, with D perhaps matching TRBD2 (6 bases). V was pared by 3 bases and J by 2 bases, with 14 bases between. CDR1 and CDR2 (germline): LGHNA, YSLEER. The CDR3 has 15 residues. CDR3 in amino acids: CASSQRRGIPYEQYF. Here the CDR3 DNA reads TGCGCCAGCAGCCAGAGGAGGGGTATCCCCTACGAGCAGTACTTC.

The CDR3 here is CASSTWGTGKGETQYF. CDR3 sequence (DNA): TGTGCCAGCAGTACATGGGGAACAGGGAAGGGTGAGACCCAGTACTTC. The rearrangement joins TRBV12-3 or TRBV12-4 to TRBJ2-5; the D gene is possibly TRBD1 (6 bases). Trimming cost V 5 bases and J 5 bases, with 21 bases left between them. The CDR3 runs to 16 residues.